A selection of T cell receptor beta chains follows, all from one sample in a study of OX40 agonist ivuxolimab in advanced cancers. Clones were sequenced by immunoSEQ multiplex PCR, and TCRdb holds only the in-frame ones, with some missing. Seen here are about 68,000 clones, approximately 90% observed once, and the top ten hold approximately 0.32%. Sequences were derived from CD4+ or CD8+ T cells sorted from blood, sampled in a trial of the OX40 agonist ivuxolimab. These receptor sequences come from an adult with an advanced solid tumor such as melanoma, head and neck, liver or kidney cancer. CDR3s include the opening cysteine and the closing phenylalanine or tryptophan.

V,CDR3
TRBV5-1,CASSGGQGGEQYF
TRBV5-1,CASRVGLAGPRGSYNEQFF
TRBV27,CASSFQGVRNEQYF
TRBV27,CASSSSLPNTEAFF
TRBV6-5,CASSYLGLAGSYEQYF
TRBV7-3,CASSPSGSSYNEQFF
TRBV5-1,CASTGRLAGDSGETQYF
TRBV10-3,CAISEPLRELFF
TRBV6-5,CASSVGSAGNTIYF
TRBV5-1,CASSSTPGTDTQYF
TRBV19,CASMGTGGGNQPQHF
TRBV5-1,CASSFLASGSYEQYF
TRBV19,CASSLVVGLASYNEQFF
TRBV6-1,CASRPTGIAQETQYF
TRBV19,CASSLRGQLNEKLFF
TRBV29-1,CGVAGVGANVLTF
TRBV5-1,CASSELSSGANVLTF
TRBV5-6,CASSSRNNSPLHF
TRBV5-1,CASSRDFQETQYF
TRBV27,CASSFSGMGNSPLHF
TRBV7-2,CASSTGTLPGNTIYF
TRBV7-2,CASSLVARVTYNEQFF
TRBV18,CASSGKSYEQYF
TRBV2,CASSAGQNTEAFF
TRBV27,CASSFEELNTEAFF
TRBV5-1,CASSLSANGGQMSYEQYF
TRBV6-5,CASRPTDYKNIQYF
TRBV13,CASSPQQDRGSYNEQFF
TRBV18,CASSPQQGTGELFF
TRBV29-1,CSVGTLGNDEQFF
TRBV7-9,CASSSRQSNQPQHF
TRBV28,CASSLSWDRQETQYF
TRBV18,CASSPLPGTGLQETQYF
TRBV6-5,CASSEDGNQPQHF
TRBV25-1,CASSATSRTNTEAFF
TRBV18,CASSPGVNTGELFF
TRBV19,CASSPTSGRSDLLPYEQYF
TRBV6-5,CASSARGNTIYF
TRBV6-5,CASSYTQGAGETQYF
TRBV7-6,CASSLDSTAPGEQYF
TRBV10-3,CAISEGPNSNQPQHF
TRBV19,CASSIAWQDTEAFF
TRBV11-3,CASSLDGIMGNEQFF
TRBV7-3,CASSSSGRPYNEQFF
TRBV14,CASSHELAGNVKTQYF
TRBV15,CATSTQTSRRTDTQYF
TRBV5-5,CASSRAGMASGDEQFF
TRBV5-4,CASSLDLDRANSPLHF